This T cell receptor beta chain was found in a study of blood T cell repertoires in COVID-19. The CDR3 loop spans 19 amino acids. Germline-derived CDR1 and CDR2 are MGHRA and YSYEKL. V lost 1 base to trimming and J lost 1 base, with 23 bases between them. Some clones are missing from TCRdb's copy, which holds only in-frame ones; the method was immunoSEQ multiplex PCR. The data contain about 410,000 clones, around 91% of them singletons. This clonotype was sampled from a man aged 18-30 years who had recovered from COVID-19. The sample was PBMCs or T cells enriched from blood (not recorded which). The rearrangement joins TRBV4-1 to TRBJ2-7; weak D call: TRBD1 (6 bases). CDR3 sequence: CASSQGSGITNRESYEQYF. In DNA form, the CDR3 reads TGCGCCAGCAGCCAAGGTTCCGGGATAACGAACAGGGAGTCCTACGAGCAGTACTTC.